These 19 T cell receptor beta chains came from one sample sequenced in a study of post-analysis software for immune sequencing data. Study findings and constraints: Elevated frequency relative to controls characterized 4 or 5 TRBV segments in patients, TRBV5-6, TRBV5-1 and TRBV20-1 among them.

The authors incorporated unique molecular identifiers into the TCR beta cDNA libraries. TCRdb ran MiXCR on the PCR reads and lists one entry per CDR3 protein. The repertoire holds hundreds of thousands of distinct CDR3 sequences, with 30% as singletons. Antigens of these TCRs are unknown. Sequencing input: blood. The origin of the receptors is a girl aged 10 to 17 with multiple sclerosis.

The chain employs TRBV6-5 and TRBJ2-7, with 11 nucleotides matching TRBD2. The J segment lost 6 bases and the V segment lost 2 bases, leaving 6 bases of the junction unmatched. Germline V gene sequence: CDR1 MNHEY, CDR2 SVGAGI. There are 15 residues in the CDR3. Here the CDR3 reads CASSYGSGRASEQYF. CDR3 nucleotide sequence: TGTGCCAGCAGTTACGGTAGCGGGAGGGCTAGCGAGCAGTACTTC.

This clonotype was observed a handful of times. The J gene is TRBJ1-1, the V gene TRBV7-2; D is undetermined. Germline V CDR1 and CDR2: SGHTA, FQGNSA. Trimming shortened V by 7 bases and J by 8 bases, and 17 bases separated the two germline ends. The CDR3 sequence is 13 residues long. For the CDR3, the DNA is TGTGCCAGCACCTCTCCGGCGGCCCTAGAAGCTTTCTTT. This sequence encodes CASTSPAALEAFF.

The chain carries TRBV19 and TRBJ1-4, with no clear D. V shed 7 bases and J shed 5 bases, with 11 bases lying between them. Germline V gene sequence: CDR1 LNHDA, CDR2 SQIVND (reference sequence). The CDR3 runs to 13 residues. The DNA for the CDR3 is TGTGCCAGTATGGGCAGAAAGAATGAAAAACTGTTTTTT. Its protein product is CASMGRKNEKLFF.

This clonotype showed up just a few times. This sequence joins TRBV7-9 and TRBJ2-7; D uncertain. Germline V gives CDR1 SEHNR, CDR2 FQNEAQ (reference sequence). V was trimmed by 5 bases and J by 5 bases, leaving 16 bases between them. The CDR3 sequence is 14 residues long. CDR3 sequence reads: CASSLNPPWDEQYF. The CDR3 region has the DNA TGTGCCAGCAGCCTCAACCCCCCTTGGGACGAGCAGTACTTC.

The CDR3 DNA reads TGTGCCAGCAGCGTAGCTCGGGACAGGGGTCCATATGAGCAGTTCTTC. This sequence encodes CASSVARDRGPYEQFF. This rearrangement joins TRBV9 to TRBJ2-1, with 10 bases aligning to TRBD1. The CDR3 is 16 residues long. Looked up from germline, CDR1 is SGDLS and CDR2 is YYNGEE. J gave up 8 bases and V 0 bases, and 8 bases lay outside the gene matches. The complete variable domain, with remaining parts taken from reference TRBV9 and TRBJ2-1, reads DSGVTQTPKHLITATGQRVTLRCSPRSGDLSVYWYQQSLDQGLQFLIQYYNGEERAKGNILERFSAQQFPDLHSELNLSSLELGDSALYFCASSVARDRGPYEQFFGPGTRLTVL.

The rearrangement joins TRBV12-3 or TRBV12-4 to TRBJ1-5; D ambiguous. Trimming shortened V by 6 bases and J by 1 base, and 13 bases separated the two germline ends. The CDR3 is 15 residues long. CDR3 sequence (DNA): TGTGCCAGCAGCCCGAATCTAGGGAGCAATCAGCCCCAGCATTTT. Translated: CASSPNLGSNQPQHF.

A remark on this clonotype: One base away lies a much larger clone, so this may be a sequencing read error. CDR3 DNA: TGTGCCAGCAGTCTCCGGGGGGGCTACAATGAGCGGTTCTTC. As protein: CASSLRGGYNERFF. The rearrangement links TRBV6-1 to TRBJ2-1, with 8 nucleotides matching TRBD2. The CDR3 contains 14 residues. Germline V lookup: CDR1 MNHNS, CDR2 SASEGT.

This clonotype was counted a few times. V usage is TRBV29-1 and J usage is TRBJ2-3, with a possible D match to TRBD1 (6 bases). Germline V gene data show CDR1 as SQVTM and CDR2 as ANQGSEA. The CDR3 is 13 residues long. Trimming left V 5 bases short and J 3 bases short, with 12 bases between. This CDR3 is CSVNRARTDTQYF. The DNA for the CDR3 is TGCAGCGTTAACAGGGCAAGGACAGATACGCAGTATTTT.

This clonotype occurred once. V usage is TRBV12-3 or TRBV12-4 and J usage is TRBJ1-6; D is undetermined. The CDR3 has 14 amino acids. Trimming took 5 bases from V and 10 from J, leaving 15 bases between them. The CDR3 region has the DNA TGTGCCAGCAGTCCGAGTGAGGGTCCCTCACCCCTCCACTTT. Protein: CASSPSEGPSPLHF.

Concerning this clonotype: This clone may be a read error of a much larger clone one base away. The chain couples TRBV7-9 to TRBJ2-1, with 15 bases that match TRBD2. The CDR3 totals 18 residues. The V gene's germline CDR1 is SEHNR and CDR2 FQNEAQ (reference sequence). The CDR3 DNA reads as TGTGTCAGCAGCTTAGGGGGGACTAGCGGGAGGAGGAACAATGAGCAGTTCTTC. This codes for CVSSLGGTSGRRNNEQFF.

V usage is TRBV20-1 and J usage is TRBJ1-1, with D unresolved. The CDR3 is made up of 10 amino acids. Per the germline V gene, CDR1 is DFQATT and CDR2 is SNEGSKA (reference sequence). CDR3 loop: CRGWDTEAFF. Here the CDR3 DNA reads TGCAGGGGGTGGGACACTGAAGCTTTCTTT.

This clonotype was detected only a few times. CDR3 bases: TGTGCCATCAGGGGGCTCCGGGAACATGATGAGCAGTTCTTC. The encoded protein is CAIRGLREHDEQFF. The V gene is TRBV10-3, the J gene TRBJ2-1; D tentatively fits TRBD1 or TRBD2 (5 bases each). The CDR3 spans 14 residues. CDR1 and CDR2 (germline): ENHRY, SYGVKD. V lost 6 bases, J lost 8 bases, and 17 bases lay in between.

The chain combines TRBV5-1 with TRBJ2-3; 12 bases are shared with TRBD2. The germline V gene encodes CDR1 SGHRS and CDR2 YFSETQ. V trimming: 4 bases; J trimming: 2 bases; junction bases outside the gene matches: 8. The CDR3 contains 17 residues. CDR3 loop: CASSAVGLAGNTDTQYF. Here the CDR3 DNA reads TGCGCCAGCAGCGCCGTAGGACTAGCGGGGAACACAGATACGCAGTATTTT.

This clonotype was found a few times. The genes are TRBV5-5 and TRBJ2-7, with D perhaps TRBD2 (5 bases). Germline-derived CDR1 and CDR2 are SGHKS and YYEKEE (reference sequence). Trimming left V 0 bases short and J 0 bases short, with 10 bases between. The CDR3 extends over 15 amino acids. The CDR3, as DNA: TGTGCCAGCAGCTTGGTGGTCGGGATCTCCTACGAGCAGTACTTC. It encodes CASSLVVGISYEQYF.

In its sample, this clonotype was seen a few times. This sequence joins TRBV10-3 and TRBJ2-3; a weak D match, TRBD2 (6 bases). The germline V gene has CDR1 ENHRY and CDR2 SYGVKD. This CDR3 is 16 amino acids long. V lost 2 bases and J 1 base, leaving 13 bases between the germline ends. CDR3 region: CAISETGTFRTDTQYF. The CDR3 DNA reads TGTGCCATCAGTGAGACCGGGACTTTCCGCACAGATACGCAGTATTTT.

This clonotype was detected only once. The rearrangement joins TRBV3-1 to TRBJ2-1; D is perhaps TRBD2 (5 bases). Germline loops: CDR1 LGHDT, CDR2 YNNKEL (reference sequence). This CDR3 has 16 residues. V lost 2 bases to trimming and J lost 9 bases, with 20 bases between them. CDR3 nucleotides: TGTGCCAGCAGCCAACCTGAGCAGTGGGGTGGGAGTGAGCAGTTCTTC. Its protein product is CASSQPEQWGGSEQFF.

The sample holds one count of this clonotype. V and J are TRBV5-1 and TRBJ1-2; no definite D call. This CDR3 comprises 14 residues. The germline V gene has CDR1 SGHRS and CDR2 YFSETQ. V was trimmed by 5 bases and J by 2 bases, leaving 13 bases between them. The CDR3 bases are TGCGCCAGCAGTGATGGGTATCTGAACTATGGCTACACCTTC. Protein sequence: CASSDGYLNYGYTF.

This clonotype was observed a few times. The genes are TRBV20-1 and TRBJ2-3, with D possibly being TRBD2 (6 bases). The CDR3 is 15 amino acids. Trimming pared 3 bases from V and 2 bases from J, leaving 15 bases between. Germline CDR1 DFQATT, CDR2 SNEGSKA (reference sequence). CDR3 sequence reads: CSASPARGFTDTQYF. The CDR3 DNA sequence: TGCAGTGCTAGCCCGGCTCGGGGGTTCACAGATACGCAGTATTTT.

This clonotype was found a few times. This CDR3 reads CSAPHWGSPYNEQFF. In DNA form, the CDR3 reads TGCAGTGCCCCCCATTGGGGGAGCCCCTACAATGAGCAGTTCTTC. The chain uses TRBV20-1 and TRBJ2-1; D may correspond to TRBD1 or TRBD2 (5 bases each). The germline V gene has CDR1 DFQATT and CDR2 SNEGSKA (reference sequence). CDR3 length equals 15 residues. V lost 6 bases to trimming and J lost 2 bases, with 17 bases between them.